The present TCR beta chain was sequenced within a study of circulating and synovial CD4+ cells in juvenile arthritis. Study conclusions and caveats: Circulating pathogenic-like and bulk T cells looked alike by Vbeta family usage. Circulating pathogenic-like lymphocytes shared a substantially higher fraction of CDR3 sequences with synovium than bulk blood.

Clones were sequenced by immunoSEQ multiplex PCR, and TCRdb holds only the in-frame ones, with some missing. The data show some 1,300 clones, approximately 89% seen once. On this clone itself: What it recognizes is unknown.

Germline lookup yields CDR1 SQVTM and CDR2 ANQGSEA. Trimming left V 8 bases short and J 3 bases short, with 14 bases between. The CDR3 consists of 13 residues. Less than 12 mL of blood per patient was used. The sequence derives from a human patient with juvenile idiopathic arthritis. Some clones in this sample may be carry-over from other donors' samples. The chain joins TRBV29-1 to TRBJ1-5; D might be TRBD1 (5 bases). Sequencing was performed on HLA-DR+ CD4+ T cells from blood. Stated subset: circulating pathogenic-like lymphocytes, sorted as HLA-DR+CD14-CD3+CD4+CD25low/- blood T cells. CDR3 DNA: TGCAGCATCGGTGCGGGGACCAATCAGCCCCAGCATTTT. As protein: CSIGAGTNQPQHF.